The TCR beta chain described here comes from a study of regulatory T cells in long-lasting Graves disease. Overall study context: The term persistent Graves' disease signified upward of 5 years on antithyroid drugs with positive TSH receptor antibodies. Study results and caveats: Among the persistent patients, thousands of public clonotypes were shared, more than the approximately 970 shared among new patients. Samples came from peripheral blood alone, without thyroid tissue.

This clonotype was found many times. Its antigen is unknown. Relying on iRepertoire HTBI primers and Arm-PCR of CDR3 regions, the team built TCR beta libraries. TCRdb redid the calling of the multiplex PCR reads with MiXCR, one entry per CDR3 protein. The table records a few hundred thousand distinct CDR3 sequences, roughly 20% of them present only once. Time point denoted: persistent/refractory GD, antithyroid drugs over 5 years with positive TRAb. Extracted RNA from PBMCs served as the source of the TCR library. The source material was peripheral blood mononuclear cells (PBMCs), sampled when the disease was refractory, from a patient treated with antithyroid drugs. This clonotype was sampled from a woman in her thirties or forties with Graves disease.

CDR3 amino acids: CASSYSVSGANVLTF. The CDR3 region has the DNA TGTGCCAGCAGTTACTCGGTCTCTGGGGCCAACGTCCTGACTTTC. V usage is TRBV6-5 and J usage is TRBJ2-6, with no clear D. Trimming took 0 bases from V and 0 from J, leaving 3 bases between them. The CDR3 consists of 15 residues. Germline lookup yields CDR1 MNHEY and CDR2 SVGAGI.